This TCR beta chain is drawn from a study of OX40 agonist ivuxolimab in advanced cancers. This table comes from immunoSEQ multiplex PCR, and its TCRdb copy is limited to in-frame clones, with some not included. The data contain some 97,000 clones, approximately 89% of them singletons. Deletions cut 3 bases from V and 0 bases from J, with 15 bases between. The CDR3 contains 16 residues. Looked up from germline, CDR1 is SGDLS and CDR2 is YYNGEE. The J gene is TRBJ2-5, the V gene TRBV9; tentatively, D is TRBD2 (6 bases). The material was CD4+ or CD8+ T cells sorted from blood, obtained in a trial of the OX40 agonist ivuxolimab. This receptor was identified in an adult with an advanced solid tumor such as melanoma, head and neck, liver or kidney cancer. CDR3 nucleotide sequence: TGTGCCAGCAGCGAGGGACTCCTCCGGTACCAAGAGACCCAGTACTTC. Amino acids: CASSEGLLRYQETQYF.